This T cell receptor beta chain came from a study of cytomegalovirus exposure and HLA in healthy donors. Overall study: Assignment to the Caucasian-associated ancestry cluster applied to over 70% of the approximately 400 genotyped donors. Study-level points and caveats: A missense DCLRE1C variant was associated with V- and J-gene trimming of TCR beta chains in a later analysis, and an independent cohort replicated the association. Later on, an analysis found that several of the most significant clusters appeared to be linked to common viral pathogens, which included parvovirus B19.

PCR amplification relied on 60 Vbeta primers (plus 13 Jbeta primers). The repertoire was sequenced with immunoSEQ multiplex PCR; TCRdb's copy has only in-frame clones and lacks some. The table includes some 170,000 clones, approximately 88% detected once. As regards this clone: Its specificity is unknown.

The sequenced sample consisted of PBMCs. This clonotype was obtained from a woman in her twenties or thirties in good health and CMV-seronegative.

DNA for the CDR3: TGCGCCAGCAGCCAAGTGTTGGGTTCGGCGGAGCCCCAGCATTTT. Translated: CASSQVLGSAEPQHF. This sequence joins TRBV4-1 and TRBJ1-5; D gene ambiguous. The V and J ends lost 1 base and 8 bases respectively, with 15 bases between them. The CDR3 sequence is 15 residues long. CDR1 MGHRA and CDR2 YSYEKL come from the germline V gene.